This is a list of T cell receptor beta chains from one sample in a study of somatic mutations in cytotoxic T cells in rheumatoid arthritis. TCRdb's copy holds only in-frame clones and misses some; the assay was immunoSEQ multiplex PCR. The sample has about 18,000 clones, around 83% seen once. Material: CD8+ T cells sorted from blood. These receptors were collected from an adult with rheumatoid arthritis. The CDR3 runs from the conserved cysteine through the conserved F or W. A D gene is named only where the DNA matches it firmly. The listing skips clone size in some rows; elsewhere it reads once, few, many or a size class.

TRBV6-5	.	TRBJ2-7	.	TGTGCCAGCAGTTACTCCGGACAGTACGAGCAGTACTTC	CASSYSGQYEQYF
TRBV6-1	.	TRBJ1-3	.	TGTGCCAGCATATATGCCTCTGGAAACACCATATATTTT	CASIYASGNTIYF
TRBV5-1	.	TRBJ2-7	TRBD1	TGCGCCAGCAGCTTGGCCGAGGGGGCGAGCGAGCAGTACTTC	CASSLAEGASEQYF
TRBV12-5	once	TRBJ2-7	TRBD2	TGTGCTAGTGGTTTAGCGGGAGGGCCCTACGAGCAGTACTTC	CASGLAGGPYEQYF
TRBV2	.	TRBJ2-7	TRBD2	TGTGCCAGCAGTCCGGGACTAGCGGGTCGGGAGCAGTACTTC	CASSPGLAGREQYF
TRBV28	.	TRBJ1-2	TRBD1	TGTGCCAGCACCCCGTCAGGGGGGCCTAACTATGGCTACACCTTC	CASTPSGGPNYGYTF
TRBV29-1	.	TRBJ2-2	.	TGCAGCGTTGGTGGGGGCGGGGAGCTGTTTTTT	CSVGGGGELFF
TRBV7-9	.	TRBJ2-5	.	TGTGCCAGCAGCTTATCCCAGACTCCTCAAGAGACCCAGTACTTC	CASSLSQTPQETQYF
TRBV11-3	.	TRBJ2-1	.	TGTGCCAGCAGCTTGAGGAGGGATAGTAATGAGCAGTTCTTC	CASSLRRDSNEQFF
TRBV5-8	.	TRBJ2-7	TRBD2	TGTGCCAGCAGCTTAAGACTAGCGCAATACTACGAGCAGTACTTC	CASSLRLAQYYEQYF
TRBV27	.	TRBJ2-7	.	TGTGCCAGCAGTTTATCGAGAGACTACGAGCAGTACTTC	CASSLSRDYEQYF
TRBV7-9	.	TRBJ2-5	.	TGTGCCAGCATCATCAGCCCGACCCAAGGAGAGACCCAGTACTTC	CASIISPTQGETQYF
TRBV11-2	.	TRBJ2-5	.	TGTGCCAGCAGCTTAGGGGTCGGAGAGACCCAGTACTTC	CASSLGVGETQYF
TRBV5-1	.	TRBJ2-3	.	TGCGCCAGCAGACCCCCGGGATCTAGCACAGATACGCAGTATTTT	CASRPPGSSTDTQYF
TRBV11-2	once	TRBJ2-1	TRBD2	TGTGCCAGCAGCTCCTTTGCGGGGGGGTATACAAATGAGCAGTTCTTC	CASSSFAGGYTNEQFF
TRBV27	.	TRBJ1-2	.	TGTGCCAGCAGTCCTGGGTATGGCTACACCTTC	CASSPGYGYTF
TRBV4-1	.	TRBJ2-1	TRBD1	TGCGCCAGCAGCCATCGATCGGACAGGGTTGGGATTGAGCAGTTCTTC	CASSHRSDRVGIEQFF
TRBV27	few	TRBJ2-7	.	TGTGCCACCGGGACGGGGAGGTACGAGCAGTACTTC	CATGTGRYEQYF
TRBV15	.	TRBJ1-3	.	TGTGCCACCAGCTCCGTTCGGGGACCGTTCGGAAACACCATATATTTT	CATSSVRGPFGNTIYF
TRBV6-1	few	TRBJ1-1	.	TGTGCCAGCAGTGAACAGGGCCGCAGGGCCCGAACTGAAGCTTTCTTT	CASSEQGRRARTEAFF
TRBV7-8	.	TRBJ2-7	.	TGTGCCAGCTCGGCAGGAGGCTACGAGCAGTACTTC	CASSAGGYEQYF
TRBV10-3	.	TRBJ2-1	.	TGTGCCACCCTACCCGCCGCCGACAATGAGCAGTTCTTC	CATLPAADNEQFF
TRBV7-9	.	TRBJ2-1	.	TGTGCCAGCAGCTTAGGAAATGAGCAGTTCTTC	CASSLGNEQFF
TRBV19	.	TRBJ1-1	.	TGTGCCAGTAGTATAAAGGGGGTCAGACACACTGAAGCTTTCTTT	CASSIKGVRHTEAFF
TRBV9	.	TRBJ2-2	TRBD1	TGTGCCAGCAGCGAGCCGGGACAGACTACGACCACCGGGGAGCTGTTTTTT	CASSEPGQTTTTGELFF
TRBV10-3	.	TRBJ2-3	.	TGTGCCATCAGTGAATCCTCGACGATGGTAGCGACTGCTAGCACAGATACGCAGTATTTT	CAISESSTMVATASTDTQYF
TRBV5-4	.	TRBJ2-5	.	TGTGCCAGCAGCGACGTCGAGAGCGGAACGCAAGAGACCCAGTACTTC	CASSDVESGTQETQYF
TRBV19	.	TRBJ2-7	.	TGTGCCAGTAGTATAACGGAATGGGGCTCCTACGAGCAGTACTTC	CASSITEWGSYEQYF
TRBV18	.	TRBJ1-1	.	TGTGCCAGCTCACCTGCGGGACCTAACACTGAAGCTTTCTTT	CASSPAGPNTEAFF
TRBV5-4	.	TRBJ2-1	.	TGTGCCAGCAGCCCAGTGGTCTTAGGGTACAATGAGCAGTTCTTC	CASSPVVLGYNEQFF
TRBV28	.	TRBJ2-1	TRBD2	TGTGCCAGCACCTATTCGGGACTAGCGGGGGCCGGTGAGCAGTTCTTC	CASTYSGLAGAGEQFF
TRBV2	.	TRBJ2-3	.	TGTGCCAGCAGTGAAGTTGTCGGGCAGCCGGGACTCCTATACACAGATACGCAGTATTTT	CASSEVVGQPGLLYTDTQYF
TRBV30	.	TRBJ1-1	.	TGTGCCTGGAGCCCTGACGGGCTGAACACTGAAGCTTTCTTT	CAWSPDGLNTEAFF